Following are 30 T cell receptor beta chains from one sample sequenced in a study of T cells in Graves' hyperthyroidism and ophthalmopathy. RNA transcripts gave rise to amplified TCR beta CDR3 regions. Initially, a first-round RT-PCR of the TCR CDR3 employed the HTBI primer set. TCRdb analysed the multiplex PCR reads with MiXCR anew, one entry per CDR3 protein. The table shows almost 50,000 distinct CDR3 sequences, with approximately 58% occurring only once. The specimen was peripheral blood or thyroid tissue (not recorded which). The source of these receptors is a man aged 18 to 30 with Graves' hyperthyroidism.

This clonotype occurred many times. The DNA of the CDR3 is TGTGCCAGCAGTCCAAGGGCCCCCGGGGAGCTGTTTTTT. This encodes CASSPRAPGELFF. J is TRBJ2-2 and V is TRBV6-1, with D unclear. V shed 5 bases and J shed 6 bases, with 10 bases lying between them. This CDR3 has 13 amino acids. CDR1 and CDR2 (germline): MNHNS, SASEGT.

In this sample, this clonotype turned up many times. The chain joins TRBV28 to TRBJ1-1; tentative D call: TRBD1 (5 bases). CDR3 length equals 11 residues. Trimming pared 5 bases from V and 8 bases from J, leaving 9 bases between. Germline CDR1 and CDR2: MDHEN and SYDVKM. CDR3 in amino acids: CASSLRQEAFF. In DNA, the CDR3 is TGTGCCAGCAGTCTGCGACAGGAAGCTTTCTTT.

The chain links TRBV7-8 to TRBJ1-1; no definite D call. The CDR3 sequence is 14 residues long. Germline loops: CDR1 SGHVS, CDR2 FQNEAQ. Trimming left V 3 bases short and J 1 base short, with 9 bases between. CDR3 in amino acids: CASSFRLENTEAFF. CDR3 nucleotides: TGTGCCAGCAGCTTTAGGTTGGAGAACACTGAAGCTTTCTTT.

This clonotype occurred a few times. This rearrangement joins TRBV15 to TRBJ1-4; 7 positions match TRBD1. Germline trimming cut 3 bases from V and 8 bases from J; bases unmatched to any gene: 9. Germline loops: CDR1 LNHNV, CDR2 YYDKDF (reference sequence). This CDR3 has 15 residues. CDR3 DNA: TGTGCCACCAGCAGCCTAGACAGGGCAGGGGAAAAACTGTTTTTT. It specifies CATSSLDRAGEKLFF.

This clonotype has ten or more counts. The CDR3 DNA reads as TGCAGTGCTAGAGAGGTAGCTGGGCCCCAGCATTTT. Its translation: CSAREVAGPQHF. This chain connects TRBV20-1 to TRBJ1-5; D unclear. CDR3 length equals 12 residues. Looked up from germline, CDR1 is DFQATT and CDR2 is SNEGSKA (reference sequence). The V and J ends lost 0 bases and 9 bases respectively, with 9 bases between them.

The CDR3 nucleotides read TGTGCCAGCAGCGGGGGGGTGGAAGCTTTCTTT. This encodes CASSGGVEAFF. V usage is TRBV9 and J usage is TRBJ1-1, with D possibly TRBD1 on 5 matching bases. Germline CDR1 and CDR2: SGDLS and YYNGEE. The CDR3 runs to 11 residues. V was cut by 3 bases and J by 8 bases, with 8 bases left in between.

The V call is TRBV15, the J call TRBJ1-5, with D possibly matching TRBD1 (6 bases). Trimming shortened V by 2 bases and J by 6 bases, and 8 bases separated the two germline ends. Germline V gene data show CDR1 as LNHNV and CDR2 as YYDKDF (reference sequence). The CDR3 runs to 13 residues. The CDR3 DNA reads as TGTGCCACCAGCAGACAGGGGCGTCAGCCCCAGCATTTT. Amino acid sequence: CATSRQGRQPQHF.

V gene TRBV7-2 combines with J gene TRBJ2-5; 10 nucleotides agree with TRBD2. The CDR3 runs to 15 residues. Trimming took 5 bases from V and 5 from J; bases not matched to a gene: 8. In germline, CDR1 is SGHTA, CDR2 FQGNSA. The CDR3 DNA follows: TGTGCCAGCAGCCCCAGGCCTAGCGGGAGTGAGACCCAGTACTTC. This codes for CASSPRPSGSETQYF.

This clonotype was found many times. The V and J genes are TRBV5-6 and TRBJ1-4; maybe TRBD1 (6 bases). This CDR3 contains 15 residues. Per germline, CDR1 SGHDT and CDR2 YYEEEE. V was clipped by 2 bases and J by 8 bases, with 16 bases between them. The CDR3 nucleotides read TGTGCCAGCAGCTTTATGGGGGGGGCGTACGAAAAACTGTTTTTT. This encodes CASSFMGGAYEKLFF.

This CDR3 reads CSAPKHSGQTYEQYF. The CDR3 DNA is TGCAGTGCTCCTAAACATTCCGGCCAGACCTACGAGCAGTACTTC. The rearrangement joins TRBV20-1 to TRBJ2-7; D remains unclear. Trimming removed 5 bases from V and 2 bases from J, with 19 bases in between. The CDR3 spans 15 residues. The V gene's germline CDR1 is DFQATT and CDR2 SNEGSKA (reference sequence).

In its sample, this clonotype was seen many times. This sequence joins TRBV20-1 and TRBJ2-3, with 11 bases lining up with TRBD2. Looked up from germline, CDR1 is DFQATT and CDR2 is SNEGSKA (reference sequence). V gave up 6 bases and J gave up 2 bases; unmatched junction bases: 10. This CDR3 region has 16 residues. CDR3 sequence reads: CSAHDPGLADTDTQYF. The CDR3 nucleotides are TGCAGTGCCCATGACCCGGGACTAGCGGACACAGATACGCAGTATTTT.

This clonotype was counted many times. The chain has TRBV5-4 and TRBJ1-2; 7 bases align to TRBD1. This CDR3 has 14 amino acids. V dropped 4 bases and J dropped 4; count of bases not matched to a gene: 7. Germline CDR1 SGHNT, CDR2 YYREEE (reference sequence). This chain's CDR3 is CASSVPGQLYGYTF. CDR3 coding DNA: TGTGCCAGCAGCGTACCGGGACAGCTCTATGGCTACACCTTC.

The rearrangement uses TRBV2 and TRBJ2-2; weak D call: TRBD1 (5 bases). The V and J ends lost 4 bases and 4 bases respectively, with 13 bases between them. Germline loops: CDR1 SNHLY, CDR2 FYNNEI. This CDR3 is 15 amino acids long. This CDR3 reads CASSVQPTGTGELFF. CDR3 DNA sequence: TGTGCCAGCAGTGTACAGCCCACAGGCACCGGGGAGCTGTTTTTT.

The chain recombines TRBV15 with TRBJ1-6; D is unresolved. The V gene's germline CDR1 is LNHNV and CDR2 YYDKDF (reference sequence). V was trimmed by 3 bases and J by 5 bases, leaving 11 bases between them. This CDR3 contains 15 residues. CDR3 sequence reads: CATSSGVGNNSPLHF. In DNA, the CDR3 is TGTGCCACCAGCAGTGGGGTGGGAAATAATTCACCCCTCCACTTT. Looking up the rest from reference TRBV15 and TRBJ1-6 gives the full variable domain: DAMVIQNPRYQVTQFGKPVTLSCSQTLNHNVMYWYQQKSSQAPKLLFHYYDKDFNNEADTPDNFQSRRPNTSFCFLDIRSPGLGDTAMYLCATSSGVGNNSPLHFGNGTRLTVT.

There are many counts of this clonotype. The chain joins TRBV27 to TRBJ1-6, with unresolved D. There are 13 residues in the CDR3. Trimming took off 6 bases at V and 8 bases at J, with 11 bases between the two ends. Germline CDR1 MNHEY, CDR2 SMNVEV (reference sequence). The CDR3: CASSRKADSPLHF. As DNA, the CDR3 is TGTGCCAGCAGCCGGAAAGCAGATTCACCCCTCCACTTT.

The V and J genes are TRBV2 and TRBJ1-1; D is undetermined. The CDR3 has 14 amino acids. Germline loops: CDR1 SNHLY, CDR2 FYNNEI. V was cut by 7 bases and J by 1 base, with 13 bases left in between. CDR3 DNA: TGTGCCAGCATCCGAACGGGAGGGAACACTGAAGCTTTCTTT. This translates into CASIRTGGNTEAFF.

Ten or more counts support this clonotype. The rearrangement links TRBV12-3 or TRBV12-4 to TRBJ1-2; the match to TRBD1 covers 7 bases. V shed 3 bases, J shed 4 bases, and the junction held 2 bases outside the gene matches. The CDR3 sequence is 13 residues long. The CDR3 DNA is TGTGCCAGCAGTTTTGGGGACAGCTATGGCTACACCTTC. Protein: CASSFGDSYGYTF.

The rearrangement links TRBV7-2 to TRBJ2-7, with TRBD2 matching over 10 bases. V shed 3 bases and J 9 bases; nucleotides not matched to a gene: 11. CDR3 length: 15 amino acids. Germline V gene lookup returns CDR1 SGHTA and CDR2 FQGNSA. CDR3 bases: TGTGCCAGCAGCTTTGCAACTAGCGGGGCGCGGAGGCAGTACTTC. It codes for CASSFATSGARRQYF.

At least ten counts were recorded for this clonotype. The chain combines TRBV9 with TRBJ2-5; the D gene is possibly TRBD1 (5 bases). In germline, CDR1 is SGDLS, CDR2 YYNGEE. V dropped 7 bases and J dropped 5 bases, with 21 bases sitting between them. The CDR3 spans 15 residues. CDR3 residues: CASGQSSGFSETQYF. DNA for the CDR3: TGTGCCAGCGGACAATCGTCCGGATTTTCTGAGACCCAGTACTTC.

Regarding this clonotype: With a much larger clone just one base away, this may be a read error. The chain carries TRBV7-9 and TRBJ2-5; unclear D gene. Germline CDR1 and CDR2: SEHNR and FQNEAQ (reference sequence). The CDR3 spans 12 residues. V gave up 5 bases and J gave up 0 bases, with 4 bases separating them. CDR3 sequence (DNA): TGTGCCAGCAGCCTTTACCAAGAGACCCAGTACTTC. It yields the protein CASSLYQETQYF.

This clonotype was detected ten times or more. V is TRBV7-2 and J is TRBJ2-5, with 8 bases identical to TRBD2. Trimming removed 3 bases from V and 2 bases from J; junction bases left unmatched: 14. This CDR3 is built from 18 residues. Germline lookup yields CDR1 SGHTA and CDR2 FQGNSA. The CDR3 loop is CASSFRSGSYFRQETQYF. The CDR3 DNA reads TGTGCCAGCAGCTTCCGGAGCGGGAGCTATTTTAGGCAAGAGACCCAGTACTTC.

The J gene is TRBJ1-3, the V gene TRBV15; no clear D. This CDR3 has 15 residues. Looked up from germline, CDR1 is LNHNV and CDR2 is YYDKDF (reference sequence). Between the trimmed V and J ends, which lost 0 bases and 1 base, there was a span of 7 bases. The CDR3 sequence is CATSRDGVSGNTIYF. The DNA of the CDR3 is TGTGCCACCAGCAGAGATGGGGTATCTGGAAACACCATATATTTT.

The chain carries TRBV7-3 and TRBJ2-5, with D perhaps given as TRBD1 or TRBD2 (6 bases each). The V gene lost 2 bases and the J gene lost 4 bases, with 11 bases spanning the gap. This CDR3 has 14 amino acids. Looked up from germline, CDR1 is SGHTA and CDR2 is FQGTGA. CDR3 residues: CASSLEGGRETQYF. The DNA for the CDR3 is TGTGCCAGCAGCTTAGAAGGGGGGAGAGAGACCCAGTACTTC.

The chain couples TRBV9 to TRBJ1-2, with D hard to call. Trimming shortened V by 4 bases and J by 0 bases, and 13 bases separated the two germline ends. CDR1 is SGDLS, CDR2 YYNGEE, per germline. There are 15 residues in the CDR3. The CDR3 sequence is CASSPPQPTNYGYTF. The DNA of the CDR3 is TGTGCCAGCAGCCCCCCCCAGCCAACTAACTATGGCTACACCTTC.

The V call is TRBV7-2, the J call TRBJ1-6; D ambiguous. The CDR3 is made up of 15 amino acids. The germline V and J ends were trimmed by 2 bases and 9 bases, with 14 bases remaining between them. CDR1 and CDR2 from the germline V gene are SGHTA and FQGNSA. The CDR3 nucleotides are TGTGCCAGCAGCTTAAGGGTCCGCCCGAGTTCACCCCTCCACTTT. The encoded protein is CASSLRVRPSSPLHF.

This clonotype was counted at least ten times. A read error is possible here, since a much larger clone lies one base away. The V gene is TRBV11-2, the J gene TRBJ1-2; D unclear. The CDR3 loop spans 14 amino acids. CDR1 is SGHAT and CDR2 is FQNNGV in the germline V gene. The CDR3 DNA follows: TGTGCCAGCAGCTTGGACGCAACTAACTATGGCTGCACCTTC. Its translation is CASSLDATNYGCTF. The variable domain in full, with the rest retrieved from reference TRBV11-2 and TRBJ1-2, is EAGVAQSPRYKIIEKRQSVAFWCNPISGHATLYWYQQILGQGPKLLIQFQNNGVVDDSQLPKDRFSAERLKGVDSTLKIQPAKLEDSAVYLCASSLDATNYGCTFGSGTRLTVV.

The CDR3 DNA follows: TGTGCCAGCAGTCCGGGACAGTCAAACTATGGCTACACCTTC. As protein: CASSPGQSNYGYTF. The chain employs TRBV12-3 or TRBV12-4 and TRBJ1-2; 7 nucleotides align to TRBD1. J gave up 2 bases and V 5 bases, and 5 bases lay outside the gene matches. The CDR3 has 14 amino acids.

About this clonotype: This could be a read error, since a much larger clone is one nucleotide away. Since no conserved phenylalanine or tryptophan closes the CDR3, a read error is the likely cause. The chain recombines TRBV30 with TRBJ1-2; D remains unclear. CDR3 length: 12 residues. Germline assignment: CDR1 GTSNPN and CDR2 SVGIG (reference sequence). V dropped 3 bases and J dropped 10 bases, with 15 bases sitting between them. DNA of the CDR3: TGTGCCTGGAGCCCCGGCCCAATGATCTACACCCTC. Translation gives CAWSPGPMIYTL.

The chain uses TRBV29-1 and TRBJ2-7; TRBD1 is a possible D gene (6 bases). This CDR3 has 12 amino acids. The germline gives CDR1 SQVTM, CDR2 ANQGSEA. Trimming shortened V by 6 bases and J by 3 bases, and 12 bases separated the two germline ends. CDR3 sequence reads: CSVRTANYEQYF. DNA for the CDR3: TGCAGCGTCCGGACAGCTAACTACGAGCAGTACTTC.

The gene calls are TRBV7-2 and TRBJ1-2; weak D call: TRBD1 (6 bases). The CDR3 has 17 residues. Germline V gives CDR1 SGHTA, CDR2 FQGNSA. V was cut by 1 base and J by 4 bases, with 19 bases left in between. CDR3 in DNA: TGTGCCAGCAGCTTAGACGGGTTTACGGGGGCTACCTATGGCTACACCTTC. Translating it yields CASSLDGFTGATYGYTF. The full variable domain, its missing parts supplied by reference TRBV7-2 and TRBJ1-2, is GAGVSQSPSNKVTEKGKDVELRCDPISGHTALYWYRQSLGQGLEFLIYFQGNSAPDKSGLPSDRFSAERTGGSVSTLTIQRTQQEDSAVYLCASSLDGFTGATYGYTFGSGTRLTVV.